This TCR beta chain appears in the sequencing data of a study of blood T cell repertoires in COVID-19. Study context: Sources were T cells, B-cell-depleted T cells, or PBMCs; the material itself was cDNA or gDNA.

Participant reports of clinical history set cohort assignment. Recovery among Cohort 3 donors was established by two negative PCRs, clearance, or symptom resolution. In the authors' methods: Amplification from reference gene primers served as the basis for estimated nucleated cell counts. Assay: immunoSEQ multiplex PCR; the TCRdb copy retains only in-frame clones and omits some. The V and J calls and clone size are taken from that table; D and trimming were inferred from the DNA. The data show a few hundred thousand clones, about 90% seen once. Germline loops: CDR1 SGHTA, CDR2 FQGNSA. The CDR3 covers 18 residues. V was pared by 1 base and J by 8 bases, with 26 bases between.

Sequencing used PBMCs or T cells enriched from blood (not recorded which). This sequence originates from a woman between 25 and 40 years old who had recovered from COVID-19. The rearrangement uses TRBV7-2 and TRBJ1-1; the D gene is possibly TRBD1 (5 bases). DNA for the CDR3: TGTGCCAGCAGCTTAGAGGGAAGGGATCGGGGGACGTCGATAGAAGCTTTCTTT. It encodes CASSLEGRDRGTSIEAFF.